These T cell receptor beta chains were read from a single sample in a study of cytomegalovirus exposure and HLA in healthy donors. Some clones are missing from TCRdb's copy, which holds only in-frame ones; the method was immunoSEQ multiplex PCR. The sample yields over 85,000 clones, around 80% seen once. The source material was PBMCs. These receptor sequences come from a man younger than 45 in good health and CMV-seropositive. Both conserved end residues are trimmed from each CDR3. Each record gives: V gene, J gene, CDR3 protein.

TRBV19,TRBJ2-7,ASSLGTGGSYEQY
TRBV15,TRBJ2-1,ATRRVEGRNEQF
TRBV7-6,TRBJ2-7,ASSPGQGIPYEQY
TRBV19,TRBJ2-3,ASSPTSGGFSVQY
TRBV27,TRBJ2-1,ASSRGSPHNEQF
TRBV7-2,TRBJ2-7,ASSPRQPYEQY
TRBV28,TRBJ1-1,ASSQTSAGAF
TRBV4-1,TRBJ1-4,ATQPVGATNEKLF
TRBV19,TRBJ1-5,ASRGTEGQPQH
TRBV4-3,TRBJ2-7,ASSQEFGTGTYEQY
TRBV10-3,TRBJ2-2,AISGQGNTGELF
TRBV6-4,TRBJ1-1,ASSPGTGGSAEAF
TRBV6-5,TRBJ2-7,ASSYRARTQGEQY
TRBV28,TRBJ1-3,ASSPPGQVLSGNTIY
TRBV30,TRBJ2-1,AWKKGLSRGNEQF
TRBV2,TRBJ2-7,ASSVGQRTYEQY
TRBV5-5,TRBJ1-1,ASSLAGTGNTEAF
TRBV4-1,TRBJ1-3,ASSPRAGGNSGNTIY
TRBV7-3,TRBJ2-2,ASRDPGQGYTGELF
TRBV9,TRBJ1-2,ASSSHVGRYGYT
TRBV10-3,TRBJ1-2,ASVGFQGHGGYT
TRBV7-9,TRBJ1-1,ASSPGGGEAF
TRBV7-9,TRBJ2-1,ASSLSLAGGEQF
TRBV6-6,TRBJ1-2,ASSAATGNYGYT
TRBV19,TRBJ1-2,ASSIDRGRGYGYT
TRBV6-5,TRBJ2-2,ASSYQNTGELF
TRBV18,TRBJ1-3,ASTTGGDGNTIY
TRBV6-5,TRBJ2-7,ASAEGGFYEQY
TRBV9,TRBJ1-6,ASSPGDGFSYNSPLH
TRBV2,TRBJ2-1,ASSGLAGPNEQF
TRBV15,TRBJ2-3,ATSRDRGGPDTQY
TRBV27,TRBJ2-7,ASSLGQGGYEQY
TRBV7-2,TRBJ2-2,ASSLSLAGTGELF
TRBV4-3,TRBJ1-3,ASSLEEQEPLSGNTIY
TRBV14,TRBJ1-2,ASSQAGQFYGYT
TRBV7-9,TRBJ2-1,ASSSRDRVYNEQF
TRBV19,TRBJ2-1,ASSHEAASSYNEQF
TRBV14,TRBJ1-2,ASSQDRQGPGYT
TRBV27,TRBJ2-2,ASRELIAGGTGELF
TRBV30,TRBJ2-7,AWSVRRSQGTISYEQY
TRBV9,TRBJ1-1,ASSVEGGTEAF
TRBV7-8,TRBJ1-6,ASSRQGDRSSPLH
TRBV7-8,TRBJ1-6,ASSKEPLDRATNSPLH